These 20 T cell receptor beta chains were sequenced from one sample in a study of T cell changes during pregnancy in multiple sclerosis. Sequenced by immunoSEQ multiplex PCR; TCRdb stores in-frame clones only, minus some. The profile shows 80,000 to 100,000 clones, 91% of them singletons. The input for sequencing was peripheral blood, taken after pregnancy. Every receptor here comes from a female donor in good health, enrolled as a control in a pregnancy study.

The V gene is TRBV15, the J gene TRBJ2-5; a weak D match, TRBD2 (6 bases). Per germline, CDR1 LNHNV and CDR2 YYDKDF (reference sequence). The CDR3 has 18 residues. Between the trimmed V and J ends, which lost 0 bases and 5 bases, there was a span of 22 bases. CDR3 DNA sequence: TGTGCCACCAGCAGAGATCGGGGGAGACCCACGTATGTCGAGACCCAGTACTTC. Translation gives CATSRDRGRPTYVETQYF.

In DNA form, the CDR3 reads TGTGCCAGCAGCTTGTACAGTCAAGAGACCCAGTACTTC. Encoded protein: CASSLYSQETQYF. The rearrangement links TRBV5-6 to TRBJ2-5; D call uncertain. The V end lost 1 base, the J end lost 2 bases, and 6 bases lay between the germline ends. Germline loops: CDR1 SGHDT, CDR2 YYEEEE. There are 13 residues in the CDR3. Full variable domain (remainder filled in from reference TRBV5-6 and TRBJ2-5): DAGVTQSPTHLIKTRGQQVTLRCSPKSGHDTVSWYQQALGQGPQFIFQYYEEEERQRGNFPDRFSGHQFPNYSSELNVNALLLGDSALYLCASSLYSQETQYFGPGTRLLVL.

In DNA form, the CDR3 reads TGTGCCAGCAGTGAACTGGGAAGGGAGGTGAACACTGAAGCTTTCTTT. It translates to CASSELGREVNTEAFF. The chain recombines TRBV6-1 with TRBJ1-1; D ambiguous. The germline gives CDR1 MNHNS, CDR2 SASEGT. The ends were cut back, 2 bases at V and 0 bases at J, with 13 bases in the middle. The CDR3 is 16 residues long.

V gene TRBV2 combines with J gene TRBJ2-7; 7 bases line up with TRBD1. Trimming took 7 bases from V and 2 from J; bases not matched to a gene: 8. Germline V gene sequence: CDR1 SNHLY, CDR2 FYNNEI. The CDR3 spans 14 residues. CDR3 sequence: CASNLQGKAYEQYF. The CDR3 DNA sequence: TGTGCCAGCAACCTACAGGGGAAGGCCTACGAGCAGTACTTC.

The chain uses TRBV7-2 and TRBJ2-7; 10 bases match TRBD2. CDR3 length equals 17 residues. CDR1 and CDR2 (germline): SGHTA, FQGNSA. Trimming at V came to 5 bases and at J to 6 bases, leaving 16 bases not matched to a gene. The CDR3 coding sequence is TGTGCCAGCAGCCTATGGACTAGCGGCCGCGTCCCCCTCGAGCAGTACTTC. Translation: CASSLWTSGRVPLEQYF.

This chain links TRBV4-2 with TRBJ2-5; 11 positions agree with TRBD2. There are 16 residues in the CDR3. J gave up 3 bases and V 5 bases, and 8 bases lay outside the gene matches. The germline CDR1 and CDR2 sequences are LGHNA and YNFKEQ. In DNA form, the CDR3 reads TGTGCCAGCAGCGCCCGATCTAGCGGGGGGAAAGAGACCCAGTACTTC. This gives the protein CASSARSSGGKETQYF.

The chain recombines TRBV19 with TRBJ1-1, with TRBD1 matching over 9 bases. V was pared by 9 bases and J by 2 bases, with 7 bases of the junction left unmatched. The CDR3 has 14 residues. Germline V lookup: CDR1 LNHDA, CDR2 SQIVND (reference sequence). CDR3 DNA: TGTGCCAGCCGGGACAGGGCCCTCAACACTGAAGCTTTCTTT. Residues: CASRDRALNTEAFF.

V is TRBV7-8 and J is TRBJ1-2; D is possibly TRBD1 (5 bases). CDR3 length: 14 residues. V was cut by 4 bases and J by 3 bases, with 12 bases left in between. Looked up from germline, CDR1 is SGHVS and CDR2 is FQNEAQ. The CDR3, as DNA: TGTGCCAGCAGCTCTGGACAAGGGGACTATGGCTACACCTTC. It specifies CASSSGQGDYGYTF.

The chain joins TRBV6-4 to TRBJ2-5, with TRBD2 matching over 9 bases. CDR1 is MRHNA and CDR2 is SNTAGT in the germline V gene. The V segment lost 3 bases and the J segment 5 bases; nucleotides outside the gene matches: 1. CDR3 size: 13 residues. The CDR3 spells CASSESGGETQYF. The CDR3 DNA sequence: TGTGCCAGCAGTGAAAGCGGGGGGGAGACCCAGTACTTC.

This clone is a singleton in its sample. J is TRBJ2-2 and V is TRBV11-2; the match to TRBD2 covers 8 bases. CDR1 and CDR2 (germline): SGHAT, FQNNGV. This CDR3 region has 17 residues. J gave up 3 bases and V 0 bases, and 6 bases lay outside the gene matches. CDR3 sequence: CASSLDGSGGYTGELFF. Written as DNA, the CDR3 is TGTGCCAGCAGCTTAGATGGGAGCGGGGGTTACACCGGGGAGCTGTTTTTT.

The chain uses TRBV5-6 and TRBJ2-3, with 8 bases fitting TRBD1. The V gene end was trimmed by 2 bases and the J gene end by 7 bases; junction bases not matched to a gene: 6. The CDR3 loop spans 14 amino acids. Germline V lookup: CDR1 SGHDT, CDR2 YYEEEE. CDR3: CASSFPTGDYTQYF. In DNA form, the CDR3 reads TGTGCCAGCAGCTTCCCGACAGGGGACTATACGCAGTATTTT.

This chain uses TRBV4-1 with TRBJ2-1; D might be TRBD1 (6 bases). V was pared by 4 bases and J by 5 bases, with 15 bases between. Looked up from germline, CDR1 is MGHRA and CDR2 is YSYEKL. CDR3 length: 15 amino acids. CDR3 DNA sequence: TGCGCCAGCAGCCGTACAGGACAGTCAAACAATGAGCAGTTCTTC. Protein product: CASSRTGQSNNEQFF.

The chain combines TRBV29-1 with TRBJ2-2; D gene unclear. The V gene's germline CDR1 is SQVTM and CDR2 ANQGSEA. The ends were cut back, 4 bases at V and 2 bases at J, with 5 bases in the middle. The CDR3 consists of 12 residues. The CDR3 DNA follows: TGCAGCGTTGGGAGAAACACCGGGGAGCTGTTTTTT. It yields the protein CSVGRNTGELFF.

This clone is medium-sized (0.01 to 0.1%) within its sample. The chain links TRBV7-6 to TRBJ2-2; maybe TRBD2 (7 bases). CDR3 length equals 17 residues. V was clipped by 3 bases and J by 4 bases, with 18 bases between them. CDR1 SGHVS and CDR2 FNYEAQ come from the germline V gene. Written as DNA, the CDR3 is TGTGCCAGCAGCTTTTTCGAGGGGGGGCCGGTCACCGGGGAGCTGTTTTTT. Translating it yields CASSFFEGGPVTGELFF.

The CDR3 region is CASSQDGGSNQPQHF. The CDR3 nucleotides are TGCGCCAGCAGCCAAGATGGAGGCAGCAATCAGCCCCAGCATTTT. The chain employs TRBV4-1 and TRBJ1-5, with D hard to call. Germline V CDR1 and CDR2: MGHRA, YSYEKL. The V end lost 0 bases, the J end lost 1 base, and 7 bases lay between the germline ends. The CDR3 covers 15 residues.

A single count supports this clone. The CDR3 reads CASGQYNEQFF. In DNA, the CDR3 is TGTGCCAGCGGACAGTACAATGAGCAGTTCTTC. The chain joins TRBV27 to TRBJ2-1; TRBD1 might be the D (6 bases). Germline V gene sequence: CDR1 MNHEY, CDR2 SMNVEV (reference sequence). The CDR3 covers 11 residues. V was pared by 8 bases and J by 4 bases, with 6 bases between.

The CDR3 bases are TGTGCCAGCAGCGCCCTCTTACAGGGGGATTCACCCCTCCACTTT. Its translation is CASSALLQGDSPLHF. The chain recombines TRBV11-2 with TRBJ1-6, with TRBD1 matching 8 bases. Germline lookup yields CDR1 SGHAT and CDR2 FQNNGV. V lost 5 bases to trimming and J lost 8 bases; unmatched junction nucleotides: 8. CDR3 length equals 15 residues.

CDR3 bases: TGTGCCAGCAGCTTAGCGCCCCGACAGGGGGCGGAGGGCTACACCTTC. This encodes CASSLAPRQGAEGYTF. The V and J genes are TRBV7-8 and TRBJ1-2; 10 bases are shared with TRBD1. The ends lost 0 bases at V and 8 bases at J; junction bases unmatched: 9. The CDR3 spans 16 residues. Germline V gene sequence: CDR1 SGHVS, CDR2 FQNEAQ.

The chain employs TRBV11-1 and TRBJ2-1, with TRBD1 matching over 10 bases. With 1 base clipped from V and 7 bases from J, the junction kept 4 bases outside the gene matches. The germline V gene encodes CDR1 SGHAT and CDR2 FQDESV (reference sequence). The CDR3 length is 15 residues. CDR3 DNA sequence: TGTGCCAGCAGCTTAGAGGGACAGGGGAGGAATGAGCAGTTCTTC. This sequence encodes CASSLEGQGRNEQFF.

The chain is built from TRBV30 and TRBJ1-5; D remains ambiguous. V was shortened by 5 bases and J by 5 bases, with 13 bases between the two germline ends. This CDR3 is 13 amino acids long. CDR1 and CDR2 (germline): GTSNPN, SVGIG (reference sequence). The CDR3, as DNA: TGTGCCTGGGCAGCCGGAGGAGATCAGCCCCAGCATTTT. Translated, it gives CAWAAGGDQPQHF. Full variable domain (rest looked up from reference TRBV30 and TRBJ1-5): SQTIHQWPATLVQPVGSPLSLECTVEGTSNPNLYWYRQAAGRGLQLLFYSVGIGQISSEVPQNLSASRPQDRQFILSSKKLLLSDSGFYLCAWAAGGDQPQHFGDGTRLSIL.